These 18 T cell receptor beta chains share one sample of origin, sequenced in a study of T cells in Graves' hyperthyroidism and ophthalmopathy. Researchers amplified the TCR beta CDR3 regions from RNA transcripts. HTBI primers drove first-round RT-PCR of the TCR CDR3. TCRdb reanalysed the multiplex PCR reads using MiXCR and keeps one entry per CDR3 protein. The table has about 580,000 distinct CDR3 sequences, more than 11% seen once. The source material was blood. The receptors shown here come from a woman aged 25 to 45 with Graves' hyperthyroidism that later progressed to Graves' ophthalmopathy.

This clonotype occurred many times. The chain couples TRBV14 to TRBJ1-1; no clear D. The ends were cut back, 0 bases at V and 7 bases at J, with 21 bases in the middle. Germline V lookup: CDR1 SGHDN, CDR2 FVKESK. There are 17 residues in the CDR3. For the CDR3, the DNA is TGTGCCAGCAGCCAAGAATTAGATTGGTACCCTCAAGGTGAAGCTTTCTTT. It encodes CASSQELDWYPQGEAFF.

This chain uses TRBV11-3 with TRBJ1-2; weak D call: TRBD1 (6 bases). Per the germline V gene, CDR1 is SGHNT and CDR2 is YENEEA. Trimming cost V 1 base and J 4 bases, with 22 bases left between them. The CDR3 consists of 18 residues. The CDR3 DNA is TGTGCCAGCAGCTTAGCTCGCGGGGGCCCGACCCAGACCTATGGCTACACCTTC. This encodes CASSLARGGPTQTYGYTF.

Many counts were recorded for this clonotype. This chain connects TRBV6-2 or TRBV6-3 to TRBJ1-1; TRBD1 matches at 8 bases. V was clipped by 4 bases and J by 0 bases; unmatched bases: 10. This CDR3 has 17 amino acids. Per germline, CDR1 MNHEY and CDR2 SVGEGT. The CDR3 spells CASSSGQVFFMNTEAFF. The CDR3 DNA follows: TGTGCCAGCAGTTCGGGACAGGTCTTCTTCATGAACACTGAAGCTTTCTTT.

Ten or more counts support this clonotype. The CDR3 sequence: CASSEGVASGLQETQYF. The DNA of the CDR3 is TGTGCCAGCAGTGAAGGGGTGGCTAGCGGACTCCAAGAGACCCAGTACTTC. The chain links TRBV6-1 to TRBJ2-5; 7 positions match TRBD2. The CDR3 is made up of 17 amino acids. With V trimmed by 1 base and J by 1 base, 9 bases remained unmatched. Germline V gene data show CDR1 as MNHNS and CDR2 as SASEGT.

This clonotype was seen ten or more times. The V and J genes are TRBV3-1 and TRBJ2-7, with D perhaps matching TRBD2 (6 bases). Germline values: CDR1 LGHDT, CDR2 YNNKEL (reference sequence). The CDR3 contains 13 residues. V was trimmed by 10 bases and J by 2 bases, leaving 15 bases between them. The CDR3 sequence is CATRGGGTYEQYF. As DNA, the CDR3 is TGTGCCACCCGGGGAGGCGGGACCTACGAGCAGTACTTC.

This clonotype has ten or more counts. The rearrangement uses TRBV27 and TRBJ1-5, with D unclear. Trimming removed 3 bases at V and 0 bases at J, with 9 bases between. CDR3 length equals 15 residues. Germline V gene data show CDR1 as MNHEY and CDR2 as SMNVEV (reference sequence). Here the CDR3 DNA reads TGTGCCAGCAGTTTTGGGCCATATAGCAATCAGCCCCAGCATTTT. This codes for CASSFGPYSNQPQHF.

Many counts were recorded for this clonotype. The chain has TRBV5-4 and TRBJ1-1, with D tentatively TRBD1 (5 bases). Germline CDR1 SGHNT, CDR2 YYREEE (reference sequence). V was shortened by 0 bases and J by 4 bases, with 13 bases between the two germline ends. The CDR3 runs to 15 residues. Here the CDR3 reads CASSLENRGTTEAFF. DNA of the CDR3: TGTGCCAGCAGCTTGGAGAACAGAGGGACCACTGAAGCTTTCTTT.

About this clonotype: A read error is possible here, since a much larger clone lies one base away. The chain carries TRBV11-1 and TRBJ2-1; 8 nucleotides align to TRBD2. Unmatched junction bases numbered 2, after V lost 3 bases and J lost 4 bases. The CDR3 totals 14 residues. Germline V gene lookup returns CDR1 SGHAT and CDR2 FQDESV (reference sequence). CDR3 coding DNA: TGTGCCAGCAGCTTTAGCGGGGATTACAATGAGCAGTTCTTC. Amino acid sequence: CASSFSGDYNEQFF. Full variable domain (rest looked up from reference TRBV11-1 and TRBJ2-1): EAEVAQSPRYKITEKSQAVAFWCDPISGHATLYWYRQILGQGPELLVQFQDESVVDDSQLPKDRFSAERLKGVDSTLKIQPAELGDSAMYLCASSFSGDYNEQFFGPGTRLTVL.

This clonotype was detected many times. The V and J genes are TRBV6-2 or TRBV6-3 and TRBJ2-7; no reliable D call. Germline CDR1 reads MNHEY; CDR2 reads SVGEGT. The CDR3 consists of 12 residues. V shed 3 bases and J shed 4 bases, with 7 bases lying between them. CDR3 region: CASSYEDYEQYF. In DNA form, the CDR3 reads TGTGCCAGCAGTTATGAGGATTACGAGCAGTACTTC.

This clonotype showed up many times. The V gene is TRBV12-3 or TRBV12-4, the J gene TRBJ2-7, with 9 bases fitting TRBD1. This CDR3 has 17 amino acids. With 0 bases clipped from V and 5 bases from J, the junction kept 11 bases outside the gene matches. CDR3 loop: CASSLAGPPGQGHEQYF. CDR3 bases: TGTGCCAGCAGTTTAGCGGGACCACCGGGACAGGGACACGAGCAGTACTTC.

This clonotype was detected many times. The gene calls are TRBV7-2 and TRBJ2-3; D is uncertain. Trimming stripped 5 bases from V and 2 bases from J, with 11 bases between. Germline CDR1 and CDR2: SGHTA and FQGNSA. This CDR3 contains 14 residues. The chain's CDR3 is CASSPSRHTDTQYF. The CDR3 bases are TGTGCCAGCAGCCCCTCGCGGCACACAGATACGCAGTATTTT.

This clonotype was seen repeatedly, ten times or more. The CDR3 here is CASSLDGGQFF. CDR3 sequence (DNA): TGTGCCAGCAGCTTAGATGGAGGGCAGTTCTTC. The chain joins TRBV11-1 to TRBJ2-1, with D maybe TRBD2 (5 bases). Germline V gene lookup returns CDR1 SGHAT and CDR2 FQDESV (reference sequence). CDR3 length equals 11 residues. The ends were cut back, 1 base at V and 12 bases at J, with 7 bases in the middle.

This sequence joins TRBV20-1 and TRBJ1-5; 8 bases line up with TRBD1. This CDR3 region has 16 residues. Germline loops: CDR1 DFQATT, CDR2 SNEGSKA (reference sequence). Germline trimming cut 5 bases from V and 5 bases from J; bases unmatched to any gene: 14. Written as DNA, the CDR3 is TGCAGTGCTGCCCCACCGGGACAGGTTCCTTATCAGCCCCAGCATTTT. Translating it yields CSAAPPGQVPYQPQHF.

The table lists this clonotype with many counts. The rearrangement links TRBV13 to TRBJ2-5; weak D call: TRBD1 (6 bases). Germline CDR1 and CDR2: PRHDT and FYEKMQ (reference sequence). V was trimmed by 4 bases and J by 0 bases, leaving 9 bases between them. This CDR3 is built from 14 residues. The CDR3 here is CASSSWDNQETQYF. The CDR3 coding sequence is TGTGCCAGCAGCTCGTGGGACAACCAAGAGACCCAGTACTTC.

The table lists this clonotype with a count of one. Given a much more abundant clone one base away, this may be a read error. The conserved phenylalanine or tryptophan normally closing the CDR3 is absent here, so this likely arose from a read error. CDR3: CASSPGQTKANYGYTI. As DNA, the CDR3 is TGTGCCAGCAGCCCCGGACAGACGAAGGCTAACTATGGCTACACCATC. The J gene is TRBJ1-2, the V gene TRBV7-2; possible D gene TRBD1, 6 bases. V lost 5 bases to trimming and J lost 0 bases, with 16 bases between them. CDR3 length: 16 amino acids. The germline CDR1 and CDR2 sequences are SGHTA and FQGNSA.

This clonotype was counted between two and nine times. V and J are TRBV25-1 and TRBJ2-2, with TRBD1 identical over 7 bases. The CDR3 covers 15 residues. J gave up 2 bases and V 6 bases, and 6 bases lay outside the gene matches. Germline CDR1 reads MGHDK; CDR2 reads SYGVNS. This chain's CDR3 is CASRSGTANTGELFF. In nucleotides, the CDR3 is TGTGCCAGCAGATCCGGGACAGCCAACACCGGGGAGCTGTTTTTT.

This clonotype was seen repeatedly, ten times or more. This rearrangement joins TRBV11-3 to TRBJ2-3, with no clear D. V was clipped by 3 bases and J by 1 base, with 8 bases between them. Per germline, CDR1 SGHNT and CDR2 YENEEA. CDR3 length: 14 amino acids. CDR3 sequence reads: CASSFMQGTDTQYF. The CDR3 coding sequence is TGTGCCAGCAGCTTTATGCAGGGCACAGATACGCAGTATTTT.

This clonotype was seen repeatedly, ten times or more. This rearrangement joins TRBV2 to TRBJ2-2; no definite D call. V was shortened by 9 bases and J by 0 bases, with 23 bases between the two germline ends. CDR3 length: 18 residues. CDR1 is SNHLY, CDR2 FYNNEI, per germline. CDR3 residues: CASHPPLAGYANTGELFF. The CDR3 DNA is TGTGCCAGTCACCCCCCCCTCGCCGGATACGCGAACACCGGGGAGCTGTTTTTT. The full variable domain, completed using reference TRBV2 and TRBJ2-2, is EPEVTQTPSHQVTQMGQEVILRCVPISNHLYFYWYRQILGQKVEFLVSFYNNEISEKSEIFDDQFSVERPDGSNFTLKIRSTKLEDSAMYFCASHPPLAGYANTGELFFGEGSRLTVL.